Following are 25 T cell receptor beta chains from one sample sequenced in a study of blood T cell repertoires in COVID-19. The method was immunoSEQ multiplex PCR; TCRdb's version includes in-frame clones alone and lacks a portion of them. The profile shows 650,000 to 800,000 clones, about nine tenths of them singletons. The sample taken for sequencing was peripheral blood. These TCRs come from a woman under 30 with acute or convalescent COVID-19.

This clone occurred once. The chain combines TRBV30 with TRBJ2-7; 7 bases map to TRBD1. There are 14 residues in the CDR3. Germline CDR1 is GTSNPN and CDR2 is SVGIG (reference sequence). V shed 3 bases and J 2 bases; nucleotides not matched to a gene: 7. CDR3 coding DNA: TGTGCCTGGAGGCCGGGACAGTATCCCTACGAGCAGTACTTC. Residues: CAWRPGQYPYEQYF.

This clone was recorded a few times. The V call is TRBV6-4, the J call TRBJ1-2; D remains ambiguous. Germline V gives CDR1 MRHNA, CDR2 SNTAGT. V gave up 5 bases and J gave up 4 bases, with 11 bases separating them. The CDR3 is 13 residues long. CDR3 nucleotide sequence: TGTGCCAGCAGTCAGCTGGGAGGCTATGGCTACACCTTC. As protein: CASSQLGGYGYTF.

The rearrangement joins TRBV7-8 to TRBJ1-1, with TRBD1 matching 9 bases. From germline, CDR1 is SGHVS and CDR2 FQNEAQ. The V and J ends lost 5 bases and 4 bases, in that order; junction bases with no gene match: 8. This CDR3 has 15 residues. The CDR3 protein is CASSIRTGAPTEAFF. In DNA form, the CDR3 reads TGTGCCAGCAGCATCCGGACAGGGGCCCCCACTGAAGCTTTCTTT. The full variable domain, in which reference TRBV7-8 and TRBJ1-1 provide the parts outside the CDR3, is GAGVSQSPRYKVAKRGQDVALRCDPISGHVSLFWYQQALGQGPEFLTYFQNEAQLDKSGLPSDRFFAERPEGSVSTLKIQRTQQEDSAVYLCASSIRTGAPTEAFFGQGTRLTVV.

The genes are TRBV9 and TRBJ1-2; the match to TRBD1 covers 9 bases. CDR3 length equals 15 residues. With V trimmed by 2 bases and J by 8 bases, 10 bases remained unmatched. CDR1 and CDR2 from the germline V gene are SGDLS and YYNGEE. CDR3 amino acids: CASSVTTQGAEGYTF. In DNA, the CDR3 is TGTGCCAGCAGCGTGACTACACAGGGGGCGGAAGGCTACACCTTC.

The chain employs TRBV28 and TRBJ1-2; D is possibly TRBD1 (6 bases). The CDR3 totals 16 residues. Germline CDR1 and CDR2: MDHEN and SYDVKM. Between the trimmed V and J ends, which lost 6 bases and 3 bases, there was a span of 20 bases. The CDR3 bases are TGTGCCAGCAGCTCCACTAAGGGGGGGGCTGACTATGGCTACACCTTC. Protein sequence: CASSSTKGGADYGYTF.

The chain couples TRBV12-5 to TRBJ2-5; tentatively, D is TRBD2 (5 bases). The V gene's germline CDR1 is LGHNT and CDR2 FRNRAP. V was trimmed by 2 bases and J by 3 bases, leaving 16 bases between them. The CDR3 length is 16 residues. CDR3 loop: CASGLKAGQTKETQYF. The CDR3 DNA is TGTGCTAGTGGTTTGAAGGCGGGCCAGACTAAAGAGACCCAGTACTTC.

The gene calls are TRBV7-2 and TRBJ2-1; TRBD2 matches at 13 bases. V shed 5 bases, J shed 8 bases, and the junction held 9 bases outside the gene matches. The CDR3 is 16 amino acids. Germline values: CDR1 SGHTA, CDR2 FQGNSA. The CDR3 DNA reads TGTGCCAGCAGCATTTACGGGACTAGCGGGGTCTATGAGCAGTTCTTC. It yields the protein CASSIYGTSGVYEQFF. Together with reference TRBV7-2 and TRBJ2-1, the CDR3 gives the full variable domain: GAGVSQSPSNKVTEKGKDVELRCDPISGHTALYWYRQSLGQGLEFLIYFQGNSAPDKSGLPSDRFSAERTGGSVSTLTIQRTQQEDSAVYLCASSIYGTSGVYEQFFGPGTRLTVL.

The chain uses TRBV19 and TRBJ2-5, with 13 positions matching TRBD2. Germline V gene data show CDR1 as LNHDA and CDR2 as SQIVND (reference sequence). The CDR3 extends over 17 amino acids. The V gene end was trimmed by 10 bases and the J gene end by 2 bases; junction bases not matched to a gene: 13. The CDR3 nucleotides are TGTGCCACCAGGACTAGCGGGGGCCCATCCATACAAGAGACCCAGTACTTC. This codes for CATRTSGGPSIQETQYF.

V and J are TRBV21-1 and TRBJ1-5; the table names TRBD1, a call not compared with the DNA. TRBV21-1 is a documented pseudogene. The CDR3 totals 14 residues. The CDR3 loop is CASSARVGGQPQHF. The CDR3 bases are TGTGCCAGCAGCGCCAGGGTGGGTGGTCAGCCCCAGCATTTT.

This chain joins TRBV4-1 and TRBJ1-1; D ambiguous. Germline V lookup: CDR1 MGHRA, CDR2 YSYEKL. The CDR3 has 18 residues. Trimming took off 0 bases at V and 1 base at J, with 18 bases between the two ends. The CDR3 region has the DNA TGCGCCAGCAGCCAAGAATCACCCGGGGAACTTCGGAACACTGAAGCTTTCTTT. Translated: CASSQESPGELRNTEAFF.

This clone was recorded once. This sequence joins TRBV27 and TRBJ1-5; no definite D call. This CDR3 is built from 15 residues. Germline CDR1 is MNHEY and CDR2 is SMNVEV (reference sequence). Trimming removed 3 bases at V and 0 bases at J, with 9 bases between. The CDR3: CASSLQAYSNQPQHF. The CDR3 DNA reads as TGTGCCAGCAGTTTGCAGGCATATAGCAATCAGCCCCAGCATTTT.

This clone has just one count. The CDR3, as DNA: TGTGCCAGCAGTTACTCGACAGGGGGACAGCCCCAGCATTTT. Its protein is CASSYSTGGQPQHF. The chain couples TRBV6-6 to TRBJ1-5, with TRBD1 identical over 9 bases. The CDR3 runs to 14 residues. Germline CDR1 and CDR2: MNHNY and SVGAGI (reference sequence). V shed 0 bases and J 7 bases; nucleotides not matched to a gene: 1.

The chain recombines TRBV2 with TRBJ1-2; TRBD1 aligns across 9 bases. CDR3 size: 15 residues. CDR1 is SNHLY and CDR2 is FYNNEI in the germline V gene. Unmatched junction bases numbered 8, after V lost 6 bases and J lost 3 bases. The CDR3 loop reads CASSLTTGGDYGYTF. The CDR3 DNA sequence: TGTGCCAGCAGCCTTACTACAGGGGGCGACTATGGCTACACCTTC.

The chain carries TRBV5-5 and TRBJ1-1; D is unresolved. The CDR3 covers 17 residues. Deletions cut 3 bases from V and 2 bases from J, with 20 bases between. CDR1 is SGHKS and CDR2 is YYEKEE in the germline V gene (reference sequence). CDR3 nucleotide sequence: TGTGCCAGCAGCTCGATCGGGCTCGGGATTTTTAACACTGAAGCTTTCTTT. Its protein product is CASSSIGLGIFNTEAFF.

The V gene is TRBV5-4, the J gene TRBJ1-4; D remains unclear. The V and J ends lost 4 bases and 4 bases respectively, with 14 bases between them. CDR1 is SGHNT and CDR2 is YYREEE in the germline V gene (reference sequence). The CDR3 runs to 15 residues. The CDR3 loop reads CASSPDVTLNEKLFF. The CDR3 DNA sequence: TGTGCCAGCAGCCCCGACGTGACACTTAATGAAAAACTGTTTTTT.

This clone appeared once. The chain recombines TRBV19 with TRBJ1-6; 7 bases agree with TRBD1. Germline V gene sequence: CDR1 LNHDA, CDR2 SQIVND (reference sequence). There are 15 residues in the CDR3. V shed 6 bases and J 2 bases; nucleotides not matched to a gene: 4. CDR3 DNA sequence: TGTGCCAGTAGACCCGGGACAGCCTATAATTCACCCCTCCACTTT. Protein sequence: CASRPGTAYNSPLHF.

The chain links TRBV9 to TRBJ2-1; 8 bases agree with TRBD2. Germline CDR1 and CDR2: SGDLS and YYNGEE. Trimming removed 5 bases from V and 8 bases from J; junction bases left unmatched: 12. This CDR3 is built from 15 residues. CDR3 coding DNA: TGTGCCAGCAGTGGAACTAGCGGAGTAGTCGATGAGCAGTTCTTC. This translates into CASSGTSGVVDEQFF.

This chain uses TRBV9 with TRBJ1-6, with a tentative D call TRBD1 (5 bases). Germline V gene data show CDR1 as SGDLS and CDR2 as YYNGEE. CDR3 length: 17 amino acids. Trimming removed 0 bases from V and 8 bases from J, with 18 bases in between. CDR3 in DNA: TGTGCCAGCAGCGTAGCTGGCGGGGCTTGGATAGATTCACCCCTCCACTTT. Protein product: CASSVAGGAWIDSPLHF.

CDR3 sequence (DNA): TGTGCCAGCACCCCCCCAGGGGGACAAGAGACCCAGTACTTC. This codes for CASTPPGGQETQYF. The chain is built from TRBV6-5 and TRBJ2-5, with 7 nucleotides matching TRBD1. Germline CDR1 is MNHEY and CDR2 is SVGAGI. J was trimmed by 2 bases and V by 7 bases; bases with no gene match: 7. The CDR3 consists of 14 residues.

This clone was recorded a few times. CDR3 nucleotides: TGTGCCAGCAACGGACGGGACAGGGAATACACCATATATTTT. Its protein product is CASNGRDREYTIYF. The chain uses TRBV2 and TRBJ1-3; 9 positions match TRBD1. With V trimmed by 7 bases and J by 8 bases, 9 bases remained unmatched. The CDR3 consists of 14 residues. CDR1 SNHLY and CDR2 FYNNEI come from the germline V gene.

This clone was seen only once. V gene TRBV5-1 combines with J gene TRBJ1-2; 7 bases line up with TRBD1. Trimming at V came to 4 bases and at J to 0 bases, leaving 6 bases not matched to a gene. The CDR3 runs to 15 residues. Germline V gene lookup returns CDR1 SGHRS and CDR2 YFSETQ. In DNA form, the CDR3 reads TGCGCCAGCAGCACCACAGGGGACACTAACTATGGCTACACCTTC. Amino acid sequence: CASSTTGDTNYGYTF.

The V and J genes are TRBV6-5 and TRBJ1-1; D might be TRBD1 (5 bases). The CDR3 loop spans 16 amino acids. V shed 2 bases and J shed 4 bases, with 17 bases lying between them. The germline V gene has CDR1 MNHEY and CDR2 SVGAGI. The DNA of the CDR3 is TGTGCCAGCAGTTACCCCCATAGCGGGGGGACCACTGAAGCTTTCTTT. It translates to CASSYPHSGGTTEAFF.

The chain is built from TRBV6-4 and TRBJ2-2; the D gene is possibly TRBD2 (6 bases). This CDR3 spans 13 amino acids. Germline loops: CDR1 MRHNA, CDR2 SNTAGT. V shed 10 bases and J shed 7 bases, with 16 bases lying between them. The CDR3 coding sequence is TGTGCCACCGCGGCTAGCGTGAGCGGGGAGCTGTTTTTT. Translation gives CATAASVSGELFF.

The chain carries TRBV28 and TRBJ1-4; D remains ambiguous. The germline V gene encodes CDR1 MDHEN and CDR2 SYDVKM. The V end lost 9 bases, the J end lost 5 bases, and 16 bases lay between the germline ends. This CDR3 has 14 residues. This chain's CDR3 is CASVSLERNEKLFF. The CDR3 DNA reads TGTGCCAGTGTATCACTCGAACGAAATGAAAAACTGTTTTTT.

This rearrangement joins TRBV9 to TRBJ1-2; tentatively, D is TRBD1 (5 bases). CDR3 length: 14 residues. The V end lost 3 bases, the J end lost 3 bases, and 12 bases lay between the germline ends. Germline loops: CDR1 SGDLS, CDR2 YYNGEE. The DNA of the CDR3 is TGTGCCAGCAGCGGGGCCCGGGGGGACTATGGCTACACCTTC. As protein: CASSGARGDYGYTF.